Listed below are T cell receptor beta chains from one sample, sequenced in a study of blood T cell repertoires in COVID-19. Produced via immunoSEQ multiplex PCR; TCRdb's table is partial and in-frame only. The data hold some 110,000 clones, with 83% observed a single time. The sample was peripheral blood. These receptors originate from a man aged 25-40 years with acute or convalescent COVID-19. The CDR3 runs from the conserved cysteine through the conserved F or W. Fields, in order: D gene, J gene, V gene, CDR3 protein. A D gene is named only where the DNA matches it firmly.

>NA|TRBJ2-5|TRBV3-1/TRBV3-2
CASSQVLFQETQYF
>NA|TRBJ1-2|TRBV25-1
CASKYIGDPELNYGYTF
>NA|TRBJ2-7|TRBV30
CAWSVGLSPYREQYF
>NA|TRBJ1-2|TRBV5-1
CASSPGLQGVLYGYTF
>TRBD2|TRBJ2-3|TRBV3-1/TRBV3-2
CASSQGRTSMLAGGPCSLYTQYF
>NA|TRBJ1-5|TRBV5-1
CASSLGHTQNQPQHF
>NA|TRBJ1-1|TRBV7-2
CASSPATGSPEAFF
>TRBD1|TRBJ1-3|TRBV28
CASSWGDRVGNTIYF
>NA|TRBJ1-1|TRBV3-1/TRBV3-2
CASSRGPAEAFF
>TRBD1|TRBJ2-7|TRBV29-1
CSVVFIGDRVHEQYF
>TRBD2|TRBJ2-7|TRBV4-3
CASSETGTSGGYEQYF
>NA|TRBJ2-3|TRBV28
CASSLGAGDTDTQYF
>TRBD1|TRBJ2-1|TRBV2
CASSTRDRALGDNEQFF
>NA|TRBJ1-2|TRBV5-4
CASSLSGKAAWNGYTF
>TRBD1|TRBJ1-3|TRBV7-9
CASSTPPTGTGSSGNTIYF
>NA|TRBJ1-2|TRBV2
CASSYIDTPHGYGYTF
>NA|TRBJ1-1|TRBV10-1
CASSDPGLEAFF
>TRBD1|TRBJ1-3|TRBV27
CASGRQGAGNTIYF
>NA|TRBJ1-2|TRBV9
CASSSIGGNGYTF
>TRBD1|TRBJ2-1|TRBV5-4
CASAQGGGSYNEQFF
>NA|TRBJ2-2|TRBV9
CASSDPRERGTGELFF
>TRBD1|TRBJ2-7|TRBV18
CASSPGRQGYEQYF
>NA|TRBJ2-2|TRBV4-2
CASSSDLNTGELFF
>NA|TRBJ2-2|TRBV30
CAWKRSAISGTGELFF
>TRBD1|TRBJ1-1|TRBV29-1
CSGGPGGTEAFF
>NA|TRBJ1-5|TRBV12-3/TRBV12-4
CASSFNGNQPQHF
>NA|TRBJ1-1|TRBV6-5
CASRHGGGYTEAFF
>NA|TRBJ2-1|TRBV5-8
CASSPFTENEQFF
>NA|TRBJ1-2|TRBV27
CASSLSGVLGYGYTF
>NA|TRBJ1-5|TRBV27
CASSLRRGDGNQPQHF
>NA|TRBJ1-5|TRBV19
CASSTQGLTLNQPQHF
>TRBD2|TRBJ2-5|TRBV6-5
CASRLAGEWGETQYF
>NA|TRBJ1-2|TRBV14
CASSQSRGSGYTF
>TRBD2|TRBJ2-7|TRBV6-5
CASRSEGLANYEQYF
>NA|TRBJ2-7|TRBV28
CASSLAATYEQYF
>TRBD2|TRBJ2-1|TRBV2
CASSEDLAGVYEQFF
>NA|TRBJ1-5|TRBV18
CASSADRHQHF
>NA|TRBJ1-2|TRBV5-4
CASSLDYEYGYTF
>NA|TRBJ1-2|TRBV7-9
CASSLASDRNYGYTF
>NA|TRBJ2-7|TRBV2
CASSPSGPRRDGSYEQYF
>NA|TRBJ1-5|TRBV29-1
CSVSKGGSNQPQHF
>NA|TRBJ2-6|TRBV6-5
CASSPYLSGANVLTF
>NA|TRBJ2-3|TRBV18
CASSPTSFPSDTQYF
>NA|TRBJ2-7|TRBV30
CAYRRGLTTYEQYF
>NA|TRBJ1-4|TRBV3-1/TRBV3-2
CASSRGPQAINEKLFF
>TRBD2|TRBJ2-3|TRBV10-2
CASSDGLAGGSDTQYF
>NA|TRBJ1-1|TRBV2
CASTGGTEAFF
>TRBD1|TRBJ1-4|TRBV9
CASSVWGTDFLSEKLFF